The rows below give T cell receptor beta chains drawn from one sample of a study of brain T cells in children with intractable seizures. Measured with immunoSEQ multiplex PCR; TCRdb has only the in-frame clones, and not every one. The table has approximately 41,000 clones, 90% seen once; the top ten hold 5% to 6.5%. Sequencing used peripheral blood, obtained at surgery. The receptors derive from a girl aged 2 to 9 with tuberous sclerosis and intractable seizures. Each CDR3 is given with its conserved first and last residue. The order of the fields is clone size, V gene, J gene, D gene, CDR3 DNA, CDR3 protein. A D gene is named only where the DNA matches it firmly. Size tells how often a clone was seen (once, few, many) or the class of an expanded clone, and some rows leave it out.

>once|TRBV19|TRBJ2-2|NA
TGTGCCAGTAGTACACAGGTTGCCGGGGAGCTGTTTTTT
CASSTQVAGELFF
>once|TRBV10-3|TRBJ2-7|TRBD1
TGTGCCACCACGGGACAGGAAGACGAGCAGTACTTC
CATTGQEDEQYF
>once|TRBV12-3/TRBV12-4|TRBJ1-1|NA
TGTGCCAGCAGTCGGGGTCCCGAAGCTTTCTTT
CASSRGPEAFF
>NA|TRBV3-1/TRBV3-2|TRBJ2-3|NA
TGTGCCAGCAGCCAAGGGGCCGTTACCGCGCAGTATTTT
CASSQGAVTAQYF
>NA|TRBV2|TRBJ1-5|NA
TGTGCCAGCAGTGAAGGACGATTTCAGCCCCAGCATTTT
CASSEGRFQPQHF
>NA|TRBV11-1|TRBJ2-1|TRBD2
TGTGCCAGCAGCTCTTCGGGGGGGCCTGGTGAGCAGTTCTTC
CASSSSGGPGEQFF
>NA|TRBV3-1/TRBV3-2|TRBJ2-7|NA
TGTGCCAGCAGCCAAGGTTCGGAGGGGGAGCAGTACTTC
CASSQGSEGEQYF
>NA|TRBV29-1|TRBJ2-1|TRBD1
TGCAGCGTCTCATCCGGGACAGCATTCACCCCGAGATTCTTC
CSVSSGTAFTPRFF
>NA|TRBV7-2|TRBJ2-2|NA
TGTGCCAGCAGCGAGGACAGGAACACCGGGGAGCTGTTTTTT
CASSEDRNTGELFF
>NA|TRBV6-5|TRBJ1-6|NA
TGTGCCAGCAGTTACGACAGAAATTCACCCCTCCACTTT
CASSYDRNSPLHF
>once|TRBV10-3|TRBJ1-3|TRBD1
TGTGCCATCAGTGAGTCTTATGGGACAGGGGGCAATGGAAACACCATATATTTT
CAISESYGTGGNGNTIYF
>NA|TRBV3-1/TRBV3-2|TRBJ2-6|NA
TGTGCCAGCAGCCAAGACCCCGGGAGGGGGCAAAGTTTCTCTGGGGCCAACGTCCTGACTTTC
CASSQDPGRGQSFSGANVLTF
>NA|TRBV27|TRBJ1-6|TRBD1
TGTGCCAGCAGTTTGGACAGGGGGCGGAGATCACCCCTCCACTTT
CASSLDRGRRSPLHF
>NA|TRBV5-1|TRBJ2-3|NA
TGCGCCAGCAGCTCCGCTTATCTCTTCGGCGAAACTAGCACAGATACGCAGTATTTT
CASSSAYLFGETSTDTQYF
>NA|TRBV6-1|TRBJ2-3|TRBD2
TGTGCCAGCAGTGAAATCCCCGCCCACCTAGCGGGGGCTAGCACAGATACGCAGTATTTT
CASSEIPAHLAGASTDTQYF
>NA|TRBV7-9|TRBJ1-6|TRBD1
TGTGCCAGCAGCCCCGACGACAGGGTTTCACCCCTCCACTTT
CASSPDDRVSPLHF
>NA|TRBV5-4|TRBJ2-3|TRBD2
TGTGCCAGCAGCTCTACTAGCGGGGAAGCAGATACGCAGTATTTT
CASSSTSGEADTQYF
>NA|TRBV6-2/TRBV6-3|TRBJ2-3|NA
TGTGCCAGCAGTTCGGCCCATGTCGGGGGAACTACTAGCACAGATACGCAGTATTTT
CASSSAHVGGTTSTDTQYF
>NA|TRBV4-1|TRBJ2-3|TRBD2
TGCGCCAGCAGCCAAGGCCCTATCCTAGCGGGAGAGGGAGATACGCAGTATTTT
CASSQGPILAGEGDTQYF
>NA|TRBV29-1|TRBJ2-1|TRBD2
TGCAGCGTTCAACCTAGCGGTATGTACAATGAGCAGTTCTTC
CSVQPSGMYNEQFF
>NA|TRBV6-1|TRBJ1-5|NA
TGTGCCAGCAGTGAAGTTCAGGGAGGTACTTATAGCAATCAGCCCCAGCATTTT
CASSEVQGGTYSNQPQHF
>NA|TRBV27|TRBJ1-2|NA
TGTGCCAGCAGTCGGGGGCAGAAGGGCTATGGCTACACCTTC
CASSRGQKGYGYTF
>NA|TRBV5-6|TRBJ2-1|NA
TGTGCCAGCAGCTTCCAGAGGGGGAGCTCCTACAATGAGCAGTTCTTC
CASSFQRGSSYNEQFF
>NA|TRBV7-9|TRBJ2-1|TRBD2
TGTGCCAGCAGCTTAGTACCTAGCGGGGTACACAATGAGCAGTTCTTC
CASSLVPSGVHNEQFF
>once|TRBV9|TRBJ1-6|NA
TGTGCCAGCAGCTCGCGGGACATCTCAGATTCACCCCTCCACTTT
CASSSRDISDSPLHF
>NA|TRBV27|TRBJ2-3|TRBD2
TGTGCCAGCAGTGAGCTACTAGCGGGGCCCTTCACAGATACGCAGTATTTT
CASSELLAGPFTDTQYF
>NA|TRBV9|TRBJ2-1|NA
TGTGCCAGCAGCTACGGAAATGAGCAGTTCTTC
CASSYGNEQFF
>NA|TRBV15|TRBJ2-2|NA
TGTGCCACCAGCAGAGATCCAGGACAACCCACCGGGGAGCTGTTTTTT
CATSRDPGQPTGELFF
>NA|TRBV5-5|TRBJ1-1|NA
TGTGCCAGCAGCTTTCGTGGGGTCAGTGAAGCTTTCTTT
CASSFRGVSEAFF
>NA|TRBV7-2|TRBJ2-1|TRBD2
TGTGCCAGCAGCACGAGTCGGCGGGGGGGCAACAATGAGCAGTTCTTC
CASSTSRRGGNNEQFF
>NA|TRBV18|TRBJ2-5|NA
TGTGCCAGCGGTCAGGGTATCGGGGAGACCCAGTACTTC
CASGQGIGETQYF
>NA|TRBV14|TRBJ1-2|NA
TGTGCCAGCAGCCAAGATAGGGCACCTCCCTATGGCTACACCTTC
CASSQDRAPPYGYTF
>NA|TRBV18|TRBJ1-3|NA
TGTGCCAGCTCAAAGACACAGGGAAGCGGCCCTGGAAACACCATATATTTT
CASSKTQGSGPGNTIYF
>NA|TRBV9|TRBJ2-3|NA
TGTGCCAGCGGGCGGGCCCTCACAGATACGCAGTATTTT
CASGRALTDTQYF
>NA|TRBV30|TRBJ1-4|NA
TGTGCCTGGAGTGCGATAGGAGGAAGGGAAAAACTGTTTTTT
CAWSAIGGREKLFF
>NA|TRBV9|TRBJ2-7|TRBD1
TGTGCCAGCAGCGGGATAACAGGGGCCTACGAGCAGTACTTC
CASSGITGAYEQYF
>NA|TRBV6-5|TRBJ1-6|NA
TGTGCCAGCAGCCAAGTGGGTAATTCACCCCTCCACTTT
CASSQVGNSPLHF
>NA|TRBV9|TRBJ2-5|TRBD2
TGTGCCAGCAGCGTAGGGATAGCGGGGTCTCAAGAGACCCAGTACTTC
CASSVGIAGSQETQYF
>NA|TRBV2|TRBJ1-2|NA
TGTGCCAGCACAGGATCGGATAGACCGATCTATGGCTACACCTTC
CASTGSDRPIYGYTF
>few|TRBV7-2|TRBJ1-1|NA
TGTGCCAGCAGCTCAAATGGGGGCACTGAAGCTTTCTTT
CASSSNGGTEAFF
>NA|TRBV7-6|TRBJ2-1|NA
TGTGCCAGCAGCTTAGCTACATCGAGGGCGTACTTCTACAATGAGCAGTTCTTC
CASSLATSRAYFYNEQFF
>NA|TRBV13|TRBJ2-3|NA
TGTGCCAGCAGCTTAGAAGCGGATACGCAGTATTTT
CASSLEADTQYF
>NA|TRBV6-5|TRBJ1-2|TRBD1
TGTGCCACCCGGACAGGGCCCCGCTACACCTTC
CATRTGPRYTF
>few|TRBV7-9|TRBJ2-1|TRBD1
TGTGCCAGCAGCCCCCCCCAGGGGGATGAGCAGTTCTTC
CASSPPQGDEQFF
>NA|TRBV4-2|TRBJ1-4|TRBD1
TGTGCCAGCAGCCAAGAGGGACAGGGAACGATTAATGAAAAACTGTTTTTT
CASSQEGQGTINEKLFF
>NA|TRBV15|TRBJ1-6|NA
TGTGCCACCAGAGACACAGGGAATTCACCCCTCCACTTT
CATRDTGNSPLHF
>NA|TRBV4-1|TRBJ1-5|NA
TGCGCCAGCAGCCAAGATCGGGAGCGGGATCAGCCCCAGCATTTT
CASSQDRERDQPQHF
>few|TRBV18|TRBJ1-2|NA
TGTGCCAGCTCACCAAGTGGAGCTAACTATGGCTACACCTTC
CASSPSGANYGYTF